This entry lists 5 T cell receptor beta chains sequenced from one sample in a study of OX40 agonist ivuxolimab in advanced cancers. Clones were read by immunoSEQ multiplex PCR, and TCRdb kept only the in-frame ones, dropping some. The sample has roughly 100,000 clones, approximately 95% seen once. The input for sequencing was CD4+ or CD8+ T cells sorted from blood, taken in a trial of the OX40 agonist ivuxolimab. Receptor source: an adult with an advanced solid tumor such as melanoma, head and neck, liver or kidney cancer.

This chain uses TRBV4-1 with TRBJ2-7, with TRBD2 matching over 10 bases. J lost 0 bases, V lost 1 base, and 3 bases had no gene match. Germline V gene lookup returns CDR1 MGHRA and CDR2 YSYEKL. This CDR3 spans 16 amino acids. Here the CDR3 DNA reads TGCGCCAGCAGCCAAGGGGTAGCGGGGGGCTCCTACGAGCAGTACTTC. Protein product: CASSQGVAGGSYEQYF.

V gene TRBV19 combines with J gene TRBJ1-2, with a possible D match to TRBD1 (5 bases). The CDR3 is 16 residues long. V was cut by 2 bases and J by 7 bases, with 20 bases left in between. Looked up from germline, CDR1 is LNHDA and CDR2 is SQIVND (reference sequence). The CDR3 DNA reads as TGTGCCAGTAGTATATACGGACAAGACCGTGGCGGTGGCTACACCTTC. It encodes CASSIYGQDRGGGYTF. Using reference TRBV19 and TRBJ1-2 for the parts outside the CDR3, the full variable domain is DGGITQSPKYLFRKEGQNVTLSCEQNLNHDAMYWYRQDPGQGLRLIYYSQIVNDFQKGDIAEGYSVSREKKESFPLTVTSAQKNPTAFYLCASSIYGQDRGGGYTFGSGTRLTVV.

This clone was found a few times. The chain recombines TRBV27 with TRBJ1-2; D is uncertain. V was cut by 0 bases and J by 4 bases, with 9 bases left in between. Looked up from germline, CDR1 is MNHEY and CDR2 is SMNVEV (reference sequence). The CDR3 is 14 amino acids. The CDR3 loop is CASSLSAASYGYTF. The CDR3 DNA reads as TGTGCCAGCAGTTTATCTGCAGCTAGCTATGGCTACACCTTC.

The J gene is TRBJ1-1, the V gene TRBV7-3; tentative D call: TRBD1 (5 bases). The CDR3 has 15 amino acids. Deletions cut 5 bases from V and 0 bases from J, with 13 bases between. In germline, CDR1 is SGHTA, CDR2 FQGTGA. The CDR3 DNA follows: TGTGCCAGCAGCCCGTCTCGGGGGATGAACACTGAAGCTTTCTTT. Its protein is CASSPSRGMNTEAFF. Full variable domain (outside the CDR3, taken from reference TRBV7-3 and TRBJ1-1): GAGVSQTPSNKVTEKGKYVELRCDPISGHTALYWYRQSLGQGPEFLIYFQGTGAADDSGLPNDRFFAVRPEGSVSTLKIQRTERGDSAVYLCASSPSRGMNTEAFFGQGTRLTVV.

Here the CDR3 reads CASSDSPTGGTQPQHF. CDR3 bases: TGTGCCAGCAGTGACTCGCCGACAGGGGGCACTCAGCCCCAGCATTTT. The V and J genes are TRBV6-4 and TRBJ1-5; 10 bases line up with TRBD1. The germline CDR1 and CDR2 sequences are MRHNA and SNTAGT. V trimming: 0 bases; J trimming: 6 bases; junction bases outside the gene matches: 5. The CDR3 is 16 amino acids.